The source of this T cell receptor beta chain is a study of neurological immune-mediated disorders. Preparation of the unsorted libraries drew on 2 million PBMCs stored at -80 C. V was clipped by 6 bases and J by 3 bases; unmatched bases: 13. CDR1 and CDR2 from the germline V gene are DFQATT and SNEGSKA (reference sequence). CDR3 length equals 16 residues. As for the cDNA, it was generated by 5'RACE with 10-nucleotide random UMIs. One entry per CDR3 protein, called by TCRdb with MiXCR from the 5' RACE reads. The sample gives 87,000 or so distinct CDR3 sequences, roughly 3.3% of which show up once; 2.5% to 3% is in the top ten.

This sequence joins TRBV20-1 and TRBJ1-3; 8 bases match TRBD1. The TCR originated in a woman aged 50 to 60 with multiple sclerosis. The sample comprised PBMCs. The CDR3 region has the DNA TGCAGTGCCAGACAGGGGAGTGGTACTTATGGAAACACCATATATTTT. Protein product: CSARQGSGTYGNTIYF.